This passage covers 32 T cell receptor beta chains from one sample sequenced in a study of T cell responses to AZD1222 COVID-19 vaccine. Generated by immunoSEQ multiplex PCR, the TCRdb table keeps only in-frame clones and is missing some. This sample yields fewer than 40,000 clones, of which roughly 85% are seen a single time; 26% belongs to the top ten. This specimen consisted of peripheral blood, obtained 28 days after the second dose of the MenACWY control vaccine. These receptor sequences come from an adult who received the MenACWY meningococcal vaccine as a control.

V gene TRBV30 combines with J gene TRBJ2-5, with 13 bases lining up with TRBD2. This CDR3 is 15 amino acids long. V shed 5 bases, J shed 0 bases, and the junction held 3 bases outside the gene matches. Looked up from germline, CDR1 is GTSNPN and CDR2 is SVGIG (reference sequence). The CDR3 nucleotides are TGTGCCTGGGACGGGACTAGCGGGAACCAAGAGACCCAGTACTTC. The encoded protein is CAWDGTSGNQETQYF.

V is TRBV4-2 and J is TRBJ1-2, with TRBD1 matching over 8 bases. Germline assignment: CDR1 LGHNA and CDR2 YNFKEQ. This CDR3 comprises 17 residues. Trimming removed 0 bases from V and 5 bases from J; junction bases left unmatched: 11. The CDR3 coding sequence is TGTGCCAGCAGCCAAGAACAAGGACAGGGCGGGAGGTATGGCTACACCTTC. Translation gives CASSQEQGQGGRYGYTF.

This rearrangement joins TRBV19 to TRBJ1-4; D not resolved. The V end was cut by 3 bases, the J end by 4 bases, with 6 bases between. This CDR3 has 13 residues. Germline loops: CDR1 LNHDA, CDR2 SQIVND (reference sequence). CDR3 sequence (DNA): TGTGCCAGTAGTATGATGGGTAATGAAAAACTGTTTTTT. It encodes CASSMMGNEKLFF.

The V call is TRBV19, the J call TRBJ2-7; D might be TRBD1 (6 bases). Germline assignment: CDR1 LNHDA and CDR2 SQIVND (reference sequence). V lost 4 bases, J lost 6 bases, and 7 bases lay in between. The CDR3 covers 11 residues. The CDR3 nucleotides read TGTGCCAGTAGTAAAGGGGGCGAGCAGTACTTC. It translates to CASSKGGEQYF.

The chain carries TRBV6-6 and TRBJ2-4; 7 nucleotides line up with TRBD1. The germline CDR1 and CDR2 sequences are MNHNY and SVGAGI (reference sequence). V was clipped by 6 bases and J by 8 bases; unmatched bases: 10. This CDR3 has 14 residues. CDR3: CASSQGGALDIQYF. CDR3 sequence (DNA): TGTGCCAGCAGCCAAGGGGGCGCATTAGACATTCAGTACTTC.

The rearrangement joins TRBV9 to TRBJ1-4; D is undetermined. V was clipped by 0 bases and J by 3 bases, with 9 bases between them. Looked up from germline, CDR1 is SGDLS and CDR2 is YYNGEE. The CDR3 runs 15 residues. The CDR3 DNA reads TGTGCCAGCAGCGTAGGAGAGGGCGCTAATGAAAAACTGTTTTTT. Its translation: CASSVGEGANEKLFF.

The chain couples TRBV2 to TRBJ2-7; 9 positions match TRBD1. This CDR3 contains 14 residues. V lost 10 bases, J lost 7 bases, and 14 bases stayed unmatched. Per germline, CDR1 SNHLY and CDR2 FYNNEI. The CDR3 here is CAIALLQGAREQYF. CDR3 nucleotides: TGTGCCATCGCCCTTTTACAGGGGGCAAGAGAGCAGTACTTC.

The chain carries TRBV27 and TRBJ2-2, with D possibly being TRBD1 (5 bases). Trimming stripped 9 bases from V and 3 bases from J, with 17 bases between. The CDR3 loop spans 15 amino acids. CDR1 is MNHEY, CDR2 SMNVEV, per germline (reference sequence). As DNA, the CDR3 is TGTGCCAGACAACCTTACGACAGCTACACCGGGGAGCTGTTTTTT. Translating it yields CARQPYDSYTGELFF.

This clone was detected a few times. The rearrangement links TRBV27 to TRBJ2-7; tentative D call: TRBD2 (6 bases). Germline V CDR1 and CDR2: MNHEY, SMNVEV (reference sequence). This CDR3 is 13 amino acids long. V was shortened by 6 bases and J by 4 bases, with 13 bases between the two germline ends. This chain's CDR3 is CASRRGVGYEQYF. CDR3 nucleotides: TGTGCCAGCAGGCGGGGTGTCGGGTACGAGCAGTACTTC.

V gene TRBV15 combines with J gene TRBJ1-5, with TRBD1 identical over 7 bases. The germline V gene has CDR1 LNHNV and CDR2 YYDKDF (reference sequence). The CDR3 covers 14 residues. V trimming: 0 bases; J trimming: 5 bases; junction bases outside the gene matches: 1. CDR3 amino acids: CATSRDRGDQPQHF. CDR3 DNA sequence: TGTGCCACCAGCAGAGACAGGGGGGATCAGCCCCAGCATTTT.

A single count supports this clone. CDR3 sequence: CASSSDRGPGNTIYF. The CDR3 DNA is TGCGCCAGCAGTTCGGACAGGGGGCCTGGAAACACCATATATTTT. V and J are TRBV5-1 and TRBJ1-3, with 11 bases aligning to TRBD1. This CDR3 is 15 amino acids long. The ends lost 5 bases at V and 2 bases at J; junction bases unmatched: 3. Germline CDR1 and CDR2: SGHRS and YFSETQ.

The J gene is TRBJ1-1, the V gene TRBV27; 7 nucleotides agree with TRBD1. V lost 6 bases and J lost 0; bases outside the gene matches: 7. The CDR3 is 15 residues long. Germline V gene lookup returns CDR1 MNHEY and CDR2 SMNVEV (reference sequence). As DNA, the CDR3 is TGTGCCAGCAGATCTAACAGGGGACTGAACACTGAAGCTTTCTTT. Translated: CASRSNRGLNTEAFF.

The sample holds one count of this clone. The chain employs TRBV11-1 and TRBJ1-1, with unresolved D. In germline, CDR1 is SGHAT, CDR2 FQDESV (reference sequence). Trimming left V 6 bases short and J 0 bases short, with 14 bases between. The CDR3 length is 15 residues. The CDR3: CASRFGPFMNTEAFF. The CDR3 DNA reads as TGTGCCAGCAGATTCGGACCGTTTATGAACACTGAAGCTTTCTTT. Together with reference TRBV11-1 and TRBJ1-1, the CDR3 gives the full variable domain: EAEVAQSPRYKITEKSQAVAFWCDPISGHATLYWYRQILGQGPELLVQFQDESVVDDSQLPKDRFSAERLKGVDSTLKIQPAELGDSAMYLCASRFGPFMNTEAFFGQGTRLTVV.

The gene calls are TRBV10-1 and TRBJ1-1, with D possibly being TRBD1 (6 bases). The CDR3 runs 14 residues. Germline V lookup: CDR1 WNHNN, CDR2 SYGVQD (reference sequence). Deletions cut 4 bases from V and 5 bases from J, with 14 bases between. The CDR3 protein is CASSAGHVQTEAFF. The CDR3, as DNA: TGCGCCAGCAGTGCGGGACATGTTCAGACTGAAGCTTTCTTT.

This sequence joins TRBV2 and TRBJ2-2, with no clear D. The CDR3 is 14 residues long. V was cut by 2 bases and J by 4 bases, with 8 bases left in between. Germline-derived CDR1 and CDR2 are SNHLY and FYNNEI. CDR3 nucleotide sequence: TGTGCCAGCAGTGAAACCGGCCTCACCGGGGAGCTGTTTTTT. It codes for CASSETGLTGELFF.

The J gene is TRBJ2-1, the V gene TRBV27; D ambiguous. This CDR3 has 15 amino acids. Germline lookup yields CDR1 MNHEY and CDR2 SMNVEV (reference sequence). V lost 6 bases and J 5 bases, leaving 17 bases between the germline ends. CDR3 residues: CASSSFRKSNNEQFF. The CDR3, as DNA: TGTGCCAGCAGCTCGTTTCGTAAGTCTAACAATGAGCAGTTCTTC.

This chain uses TRBV3-1 (or the pseudogene TRBV3-2) with TRBJ1-1; a weak D match, TRBD1 (6 bases). The CDR3 is 16 residues long. V lost 0 bases and J lost 8, with 19 bases in between. In germline, CDR1 is LGHDT, CDR2 YNNKEL (reference sequence). The CDR3 region has the DNA TGTGCCAGCAGCCAAGACCCGCGGGACACCCTATTAGAAGCTTTCTTT. It yields the protein CASSQDPRDTLLEAFF.

The chain carries TRBV4-2 and TRBJ2-5, with 7 bases lining up with TRBD2. V shed 4 bases and J 9 bases; nucleotides not matched to a gene: 17. The CDR3 covers 16 residues. Germline loops: CDR1 LGHNA, CDR2 YNFKEQ. Written as DNA, the CDR3 is TGTGCCAGCAGCCGTGGAAGCGGTTCGAGCGGGATGGCCCAGTACTTC. Translation: CASSRGSGSSGMAQYF.

The chain has TRBV21-1 and TRBJ2-3. TRBV21-1 constitutes a pseudogene. The length of the CDR3 is 13 residues. The CDR3, as DNA: TGTGCCAGCAGCACTACACACACAGATACGCAGTATTTT. Translating gives CASSTTHTDTQYF.

This clone is a singleton in its sample. V gene TRBV9 combines with J gene TRBJ2-3; the D gene is possibly TRBD2 (7 bases). Germline assignment: CDR1 SGDLS and CDR2 YYNGEE. The CDR3 is 16 residues long. V shed 0 bases and J shed 6 bases, with 17 bases lying between them. The CDR3 DNA reads as TGTGCCAGCAGCGTAGCGGCTTCGGGGGGCTTCGATACGCAGTATTTT. This gives the protein CASSVAASGGFDTQYF.

This chain connects TRBV10-3 to TRBJ1-2; D not certain. CDR1 and CDR2 from the germline V gene are ENHRY and SYGVKD. The CDR3 loop spans 12 amino acids. Trimming pared 8 bases from V and 8 bases from J, leaving 15 bases between. CDR3 in amino acids: CAISPEVGGYTF. In DNA form, the CDR3 reads TGTGCCATCTCCCCGGAAGTCGGAGGCTACACCTTC.

This sequence joins TRBV7-9 and TRBJ2-3; D ambiguous. Germline V lookup: CDR1 SEHNR, CDR2 FQNEAQ (reference sequence). CDR3 size: 14 residues. V lost 1 base to trimming and J lost 8 bases, with 13 bases between them. The CDR3 sequence: CASSLVVGESTQYF. The CDR3 nucleotides are TGTGCCAGCAGCTTAGTGGTCGGTGAAAGTACGCAGTATTTT.

The chain links TRBV6-5 to TRBJ2-1; D gene ambiguous. The germline V gene has CDR1 MNHEY and CDR2 SVGAGI. The CDR3 length is 14 residues. Trimming took off 2 bases at V and 1 base at J, with 6 bases between the two ends. The CDR3 coding sequence is TGTGCCAGCAGTTACATCCAGTCCTACAATGAGCAGTTCTTC. It encodes CASSYIQSYNEQFF.

The sample holds one count of this clone. V gene TRBV11-2 combines with J gene TRBJ2-3; D is undetermined. Germline-derived CDR1 and CDR2 are SGHAT and FQNNGV. The CDR3 contains 11 residues. The ends were cut back, 5 bases at V and 8 bases at J, with 8 bases in the middle. CDR3 in DNA: TGTGCCAGCAGCCCGTCGGGTACGCAGTATTTT. Translated: CASSPSGTQYF.

The chain has TRBV28 and TRBJ1-4, with D uncertain. Germline CDR1 reads MDHEN; CDR2 reads SYDVKM. V lost 2 bases and J 8 bases, leaving 12 bases between the germline ends. This CDR3 contains 14 residues. CDR3 in DNA: TGTGCCAGCAGTTTACCGCCGTCCCGCGAAAAACTGTTTTTT. Its translation is CASSLPPSREKLFF.

The chain is built from TRBV10-1 and TRBJ2-2; D is perhaps TRBD1 (6 bases). There are 13 residues in the CDR3. V was clipped by 2 bases and J by 5 bases, with 6 bases between them. Germline V lookup: CDR1 WNHNN, CDR2 SYGVQD (reference sequence). CDR3 region: CASSETGTGELFF. The CDR3 DNA follows: TGCGCCAGCAGTGAGACAGGGACCGGGGAGCTGTTTTTT.

The rearrangement joins TRBV19 to TRBJ1-5; no definite D call. V was cut by 6 bases and J by 4 bases, with 13 bases left in between. Germline CDR1 and CDR2: LNHDA and SQIVND (reference sequence). The CDR3 spans 14 residues. This CDR3 reads CASSPDGLNQPQHF. The CDR3, as DNA: TGTGCCAGTAGCCCCGACGGCTTAAATCAGCCCCAGCATTTT.

The J gene is TRBJ2-7, the V gene TRBV6-1; D remains unclear. Germline CDR1 and CDR2: MNHNS and SASEGT. V was pared by 2 bases and J by 5 bases, with 4 bases between. The CDR3 runs 11 residues. The chain's CDR3 is CASSEFHEQYF. CDR3 DNA sequence: TGTGCCAGCAGTGAATTTCACGAGCAGTACTTC.

As for this clone: One junction end does not reproduce the germline sequence, and a read error may be involved. The chain recombines TRBV6-1 with TRBJ2-1; D gene uncertain. Per the germline V gene, CDR1 is MNHNS and CDR2 is SASEGT. CDR3 length equals 13 residues. The CDR3: CASSEALYNEQFF. The CDR3 DNA follows: TGTGCCAGCAGCGAAGCCCTCTACAATGAGCAGTTCTTC.

V usage is TRBV4-1 and J usage is TRBJ2-1; 9 bases map to TRBD2. CDR1 MGHRA and CDR2 YSYEKL come from the germline V gene. The V segment lost 5 bases and the J segment 10 bases; nucleotides outside the gene matches: 9. CDR3 length: 14 amino acids. The CDR3 DNA follows: TGCGCCAGCAGCACCCGACTAGCGGCCGGAGAGCAGTTCTTC. Translated, it gives CASSTRLAAGEQFF.

This clone has a single count. The rearrangement joins TRBV9 to TRBJ2-7; no firm D call. The CDR3 spans 14 residues. In germline, CDR1 is SGDLS, CDR2 YYNGEE. Trimming pared 4 bases from V and 1 base from J, leaving 12 bases between. The CDR3 DNA reads as TGTGCCAGCAGCATTAACTCGCAATCCTACGAGCAGTACTTC. It is translated as CASSINSQSYEQYF. Together with reference TRBV9 and TRBJ2-7, the CDR3 gives the full variable domain: DSGVTQTPKHLITATGQRVTLRCSPRSGDLSVYWYQQSLDQGLQFLIQYYNGEERAKGNILERFSAQQFPDLHSELNLSSLELGDSALYFCASSINSQSYEQYFGPGTRLTVT.

The V call is TRBV28, the J call TRBJ2-1, with D perhaps matching TRBD2 (6 bases). Germline values: CDR1 MDHEN, CDR2 SYDVKM. V was clipped by 9 bases and J by 2 bases, with 11 bases between them. There are 13 residues in the CDR3. This chain's CDR3 is CASWTTPYNEQFF. CDR3 sequence (DNA): TGTGCCAGTTGGACTACCCCCTACAATGAGCAGTTCTTC.